The rows below give T cell receptor beta chains drawn from one sample of a study of cytomegalovirus exposure and HLA in healthy donors. Only in-frame clones appear in the TCRdb table, and some are missing; sequencing was by immunoSEQ multiplex PCR. The sample features 70,000 to 90,000 clones, with around 4% in its top ten. Sequencing input: PBMCs. These receptors were taken from a man between 18 and 35 years old in good health and CMV-seropositive. CDR3s include the opening cysteine and the closing phenylalanine or tryptophan. A D gene is named only where the DNA matches it firmly.

d_call j_call v_call cdr3_aa
- TRBJ2-1 TRBV6-4 CASSGIPGVNEQFF
TRBD1 TRBJ2-7 TRBV30 CAWSFVRGISAYEQYF
TRBD1 TRBJ1-2 TRBV9 CASSVAVQGDGYTF
- TRBJ1-1 TRBV7-2 CASSLRDSKAFF
TRBD1 TRBJ1-4 TRBV7-8 CASSPRTGREKLFF
TRBD1 TRBJ2-7 TRBV4-1 CASSRTPGQGYEQYF
- TRBJ1-1 TRBV6-5 CASSQPGPRDTEAFF
TRBD2 - TRBV28 CASSLTTGLAGGFHSYEQYF
TRBD1 TRBJ2-6 TRBV27 CASSLQTGTGANVLTF
- TRBJ1-2 TRBV7-3 CASSLADNKAYGYTF
- TRBJ2-1 TRBV7-9 CASSLGGLTVVDEQFF
TRBD1 TRBJ1-5 TRBV5-1 CASSLGTGENQPQHF
- TRBJ1-1 TRBV18 CASSPTANTEAFF
TRBD1 TRBJ1-4 TRBV30 CAWRRTGLNEKLFF
TRBD2 TRBJ2-5 TRBV5-4 CASSLGIAGVGETQYF
TRBD1 TRBJ1-2 TRBV6-4 CASSRHGTGEGYTF
TRBD2 TRBJ2-7 TRBV28 CASSFPTSGASYEQYF
TRBD1 TRBJ2-7 TRBV6-6 CASSSGQGYYEQYF
- TRBJ2-5 TRBV5-1 CASSLVGSGDLETQYF
- TRBJ1-1 TRBV5-1 CASSLAGLTFF
TRBD1 TRBJ1-5 TRBV27 CASTLTGGDGQPQHF
TRBD1 TRBJ1-2 TRBV5-1 CASSLDGQVNYGYTF
- TRBJ2-7 TRBV29-1 CSVEDLGGADEQYF
- TRBJ1-5 TRBV18 CASSRENSNQPQHF
TRBD1 TRBJ2-2 TRBV10-3 CAISEPRDRGELFF
- TRBJ2-3 TRBV4-2 CASSQERADTQYF
- TRBJ1-5 TRBV6-1 CASSEDSPGRPSNQPQHF
TRBD2 TRBJ2-1 TRBV19 CASRLRGLVSEQFF
- TRBJ2-1 TRBV29-1 CSARVGSSYNEQFF
- TRBJ2-7 TRBV2 CASILDRVGYEQYF
- TRBJ1-6 TRBV9 CASSVQGGNSPLHF
- TRBJ1-6 TRBV28 CASSSGGRIDSPLHF
TRBD1 TRBJ1-1 TRBV6-1 CASRGGTGIEAFF
- TRBJ2-7 TRBV5-4 CASSLAITGSPSYEQYF
TRBD1 TRBJ1-5 TRBV2 CASSGTGATQPQHF
- TRBJ1-1 TRBV27 CASSTSGIGTEAFF